Each of the 30 T cell receptor beta chains below was sequenced from the same sample in a study of T cell responses to AZD1222 COVID-19 vaccine (TCRdb year 2021). Per the publication, the time point label means: about 28 days (+/-7) after the second vaccine dose. This specimen's treatment or condition label, interpreted: meningococcal conjugate vaccine given as trial control. Library prep was done by the immunoSEQ multiplex PCR assay. Sourced from immuneACCESS, this table was stored by TCRdb with only in-frame sequences that have V and J called. A share of the clones is absent; for the studies checked, an unresolved V gene accounts for under half, and the remainder has no known explanation. Within this sample are around 210,000 clones, with 90% to 95% of them counted one time only. The ten largest clonotypes hold 1.7% of the sample. This material consisted of peripheral blood, taken 28 days after the second dose of the MenACWY control vaccine. The source is an adult who received the MenACWY meningococcal vaccine as a control.

J is TRBJ2-5 and V is TRBV28; 7 bases align to TRBD2. Trimming removed 6 bases from V and 4 bases from J; junction bases left unmatched: 2. Germline assignment: CDR1 MDHEN and CDR2 SYDVKM. The CDR3 totals 12 residues. The CDR3 nucleotides read TGTGCCAGCAGCACGGGGGGAGAGACCCAGTACTTC. It yields the protein CASSTGGETQYF.

The chain carries TRBV3-1 (or the pseudogene TRBV3-2) and TRBJ1-3; D remains ambiguous. V was shortened by 1 base and J by 0 bases, with 10 bases between the two germline ends. Germline V gene lookup returns CDR1 LGHDT and CDR2 YNNKEL (reference sequence). This CDR3 has 16 residues. In DNA form, the CDR3 reads TGTGCCAGCAGCCAAGCTAGTGGTGGCTCTGGAAACACCATATATTTT. Its protein product is CASSQASGGSGNTIYF.

CDR3 protein: CASSQYRLSFGDYGYTF. Here the CDR3 DNA reads TGTGCCAGCAGCCAATATAGACTCTCATTTGGGGACTATGGCTACACCTTC. V gene TRBV3-1 (or the pseudogene TRBV3-2) combines with J gene TRBJ1-2; D not certain. The CDR3 has 17 amino acids. V was shortened by 2 bases and J by 3 bases, with 19 bases between the two germline ends. Germline V gene lookup returns CDR1 LGHDT and CDR2 YNNKEL (reference sequence).

This chain connects TRBV7-8 to TRBJ1-3; D not certain. The V end was cut by 5 bases, the J end by 0 bases, with 11 bases between. This CDR3 is built from 15 residues. The germline V gene has CDR1 SGHVS and CDR2 FQNEAQ. The CDR3 loop is CASSPPTSSGNTIYF. CDR3 in DNA: TGTGCCAGCAGCCCCCCCACAAGCTCTGGAAACACCATATATTTT.

The DNA of the CDR3 is TGTGCCAGCACAGGGTTGTCCTACGAGCAGTACTTC. Amino acid sequence: CASTGLSYEQYF. The V call is TRBV28, the J call TRBJ2-7; TRBD1 is a possible D gene (5 bases). With 7 bases removed from V and 1 base from J, the gap between germline ends came to 8 bases. Germline assignment: CDR1 MDHEN and CDR2 SYDVKM. The CDR3 length is 12 residues. The complete variable domain, with remaining parts taken from reference TRBV28 and TRBJ2-7, reads DVKVTQSSRYLVKRTGEKVFLECVQDMDHENMFWYRQDPGLGLRLIYFSYDVKMKEKGDIPEGYSVSREKKERFSLILESASTNQTSMYLCASTGLSYEQYFGPGTRLTVT.

The chain couples TRBV28 to TRBJ2-5, with TRBD2 matching over 11 bases. Per the germline V gene, CDR1 is MDHEN and CDR2 is SYDVKM. V was pared by 6 bases and J by 4 bases, with 7 bases of the junction left unmatched. The CDR3 loop spans 15 amino acids. CDR3 DNA sequence: TGTGCCAGCAGCCTTAGCGGGGGGGCGGTAGAGACCCAGTACTTC. Translated: CASSLSGGAVETQYF.

The chain recombines TRBV19 with TRBJ1-5; 8 positions match TRBD1. Germline loops: CDR1 LNHDA, CDR2 SQIVND (reference sequence). CDR3 size: 17 residues. Unmatched junction bases numbered 5, after V lost 0 bases and J lost 1 base. CDR3 nucleotide sequence: TGTGCCAGTAGTATAGATCCCCAGGGGGCGAGCAATCAGCCCCAGCATTTT. Its protein product is CASSIDPQGASNQPQHF. Full variable domain (outside the CDR3, taken from reference TRBV19 and TRBJ1-5): DGGITQSPKYLFRKEGQNVTLSCEQNLNHDAMYWYRQDPGQGLRLIYYSQIVNDFQKGDIAEGYSVSREKKESFPLTVTSAQKNPTAFYLCASSIDPQGASNQPQHFGDGTRLSIL.

This CDR3 is CASSPFRARETGANVLTF. The DNA of the CDR3 is TGTGCCAGCTCACCATTTCGGGCGCGGGAGACTGGGGCCAACGTCCTGACTTTC. V and J are TRBV18 and TRBJ2-6; 7 bases fit TRBD2. CDR3 length: 18 residues. The V segment lost 2 bases and the J segment 2 bases; nucleotides outside the gene matches: 9. Germline CDR1 KGHSH, CDR2 LQKENI.

V usage is TRBV2 and J usage is TRBJ2-1, with TRBD2 identical over 8 bases. The germline CDR1 and CDR2 sequences are SNHLY and FYNNEI. The CDR3 has 17 amino acids. Trimming removed 6 bases from V and 0 bases from J; junction bases left unmatched: 10. CDR3 nucleotides: TGTGCCAGCAGACCCATTGGGGGGACTAGCTCCTACAATGAGCAGTTCTTC. Its protein is CASRPIGGTSSYNEQFF.

The chain has TRBV25-1 and TRBJ2-7, with D tentatively TRBD2 (5 bases). Per germline, CDR1 MGHDK and CDR2 SYGVNS. The CDR3 runs 14 residues. Trimming shortened V by 6 bases and J by 2 bases, and 14 bases separated the two germline ends. The DNA for the CDR3 is TGTGCCAGCAGAGCGGACGGCCTCCCCTACGAGCAGTACTTC. Its translation: CASRADGLPYEQYF.

This clone came up once. The CDR3 sequence: CASSQQGMDQPQHF. For the CDR3, the DNA is TGTGCCAGCAGCCAACAGGGAATGGATCAGCCCCAGCATTTT. The chain is built from TRBV7-9 and TRBJ1-5; TRBD1 might be the D (6 bases). CDR1 SEHNR and CDR2 FQNEAQ come from the germline V gene (reference sequence). V lost 5 bases and J lost 5, with 13 bases in between. The CDR3 has 14 amino acids.

This sequence joins TRBV9 and TRBJ1-2, with a tentative D call TRBD1 (5 bases). This CDR3 spans 19 amino acids. Deletions cut 1 base from V and 5 bases from J, with 27 bases between. The germline CDR1 and CDR2 sequences are SGDLS and YYNGEE. Written as DNA, the CDR3 is TGTGCCAGCAGCGTAAGGTCTTGGGACCCGAGGGCTATAGGATATGGCTACACCTTC. This encodes CASSVRSWDPRAIGYGYTF.

This clone occurred a few times. J is TRBJ2-2 and V is TRBV4-1, with TRBD1 matching 8 bases. Germline V gene lookup returns CDR1 MGHRA and CDR2 YSYEKL. The CDR3 length is 18 residues. Trimming took 4 bases from V and 0 from J; bases not matched to a gene: 10. CDR3 DNA: TGCGCCAGCAGCCCCACCGGGACAGGCCGCGCGAACACCGGGGAGCTGTTTTTT. Amino acids: CASSPTGTGRANTGELFF.

V gene TRBV6-1 combines with J gene TRBJ1-2; no clear D. The CDR3 runs to 14 residues. V lost 1 base, J lost 4 bases, and 10 bases lay in between. Germline V lookup: CDR1 MNHNS, CDR2 SASEGT. CDR3 sequence reads: CASSEGHAVYGYTF. The CDR3 DNA sequence: TGTGCCAGCAGTGAAGGACACGCAGTCTATGGCTACACCTTC.

The chain employs TRBV19 and TRBJ1-6; 7 nucleotides match TRBD1. The CDR3 runs 15 residues. Germline-derived CDR1 and CDR2 are LNHDA and SQIVND (reference sequence). After removal of 2 bases from V and 6 bases from J, the junction contained 4 bases not matched to a gene. CDR3 in amino acids: CASSIRTGPNSPLHF. CDR3 coding DNA: TGTGCCAGTAGTATAAGGACAGGACCTAATTCACCCCTCCACTTT.

This chain uses TRBV20-1 with TRBJ1-1; D not certain. This CDR3 has 10 amino acids. Germline V lookup: CDR1 DFQATT, CDR2 SNEGSKA (reference sequence). The germline V and J ends were trimmed by 3 bases and 4 bases, with 3 bases remaining between them. The CDR3 protein is CSARPTEAFF. The DNA of the CDR3 is TGCAGTGCTAGGCCCACTGAAGCTTTCTTT.

The chain joins TRBV11-3 to TRBJ2-2; D unresolved. In germline, CDR1 is SGHNT, CDR2 YENEEA. The V and J ends lost 5 bases and 2 bases respectively, with 15 bases between them. This CDR3 is 16 amino acids long. CDR3 region: CASSRTKHINTGELFF. CDR3 nucleotide sequence: TGTGCCAGCAGCCGCACAAAACATATAAACACCGGGGAGCTGTTTTTT.

This clone was observed a few times. Other DNA sequences in the same sample also yield this CDR3. V usage is TRBV27 and J usage is TRBJ2-7; D unclear. Trimming cost V 4 bases and J 2 bases, with 6 bases left between them. The CDR3 has 12 residues. Germline V gene sequence: CDR1 MNHEY, CDR2 SMNVEV (reference sequence). CDR3: CASSSTPYEQYF. CDR3 nucleotides: TGTGCCAGCAGTTCCACGCCCTACGAGCAGTACTTC.

The chain uses TRBV28 and TRBJ1-1; no firm D call. CDR3 length: 15 amino acids. The germline CDR1 and CDR2 sequences are MDHEN and SYDVKM. V lost 4 bases and J lost 1, with 13 bases in between. CDR3 residues: CASSSAFGKNTEAFF. The DNA of the CDR3 is TGTGCCAGCAGTTCCGCATTTGGAAAGAACACTGAAGCTTTCTTT. Full variable domain (remainder filled in from reference TRBV28 and TRBJ1-1): DVKVTQSSRYLVKRTGEKVFLECVQDMDHENMFWYRQDPGLGLRLIYFSYDVKMKEKGDIPEGYSVSREKKERFSLILESASTNQTSMYLCASSSAFGKNTEAFFGQGTRLTVV.

This rearrangement joins TRBV5-6 to TRBJ1-5; TRBD1 aligns across 9 bases. V lost 5 bases, J lost 6 bases, and 3 bases stayed unmatched. Germline CDR1 is SGHDT and CDR2 is YYEEEE. The CDR3 has 13 amino acids. The CDR3 spells CASSLQGAQPQHF. The CDR3 DNA follows: TGTGCCAGCAGTTTACAGGGGGCTCAGCCCCAGCATTTT.

This chain links TRBV11-3 with TRBJ2-1; 12 bases match TRBD2. Trimming cost V 5 bases and J 1 base; bases outside gene matches: 12. Germline loops: CDR1 SGHNT, CDR2 YENEEA. This CDR3 comprises 19 residues. The DNA for the CDR3 is TGTGCCAGCAGCCAAGGGCTAGCGGGGGGGCCGGTGTCCTACAATGAGCAGTTCTTC. Translation gives CASSQGLAGGPVSYNEQFF.

This clone was seen more than once but under ten times. This chain uses TRBV24-1 with TRBJ2-3; D is perhaps TRBD2 (5 bases). Germline loops: CDR1 KGHDR, CDR2 SFDVKD. The CDR3 spans 16 residues. V gave up 1 base and J gave up 1 base, with 11 bases separating them. Written as DNA, the CDR3 is TGTGCCACCAGTGATTTAGGCGGGCAAGGCACAGATACGCAGTATTTT. Translated, it gives CATSDLGGQGTDTQYF.

The V and J genes are TRBV19 and TRBJ2-3, with a weak D call TRBD1 (6 bases). Trimming shortened V by 5 bases and J by 3 bases, and 12 bases separated the two germline ends. This CDR3 comprises 14 residues. Germline V gene data show CDR1 as LNHDA and CDR2 as SQIVND (reference sequence). In DNA, the CDR3 is TGTGCCAGTAGTCAGGGGCCGCGAACAGATACGCAGTATTTT. Translating gives CASSQGPRTDTQYF.

The chain joins TRBV20-1 to TRBJ1-6; D remains unclear. The V end lost 3 bases, the J end lost 7 bases, and 10 bases lay between the germline ends. CDR3 length: 13 amino acids. The germline V gene has CDR1 DFQATT and CDR2 SNEGSKA (reference sequence). The CDR3 loop reads CSASVDWNSPLHF. As DNA, the CDR3 is TGCAGTGCTAGTGTGGATTGGAATTCACCCCTCCACTTT.

This chain uses TRBV28 with TRBJ2-7, with D maybe TRBD1 (5 bases). V was cut by 5 bases and J by 2 bases, with 13 bases left in between. CDR1 MDHEN and CDR2 SYDVKM come from the germline V gene. The length of the CDR3 is 14 residues. CDR3 DNA: TGTGCCAGCAGTCCCCGACAGACCACCTACGAGCAGTACTTC. Amino acids: CASSPRQTTYEQYF. The full variable domain, in which reference TRBV28 and TRBJ2-7 provide the parts outside the CDR3, is DVKVTQSSRYLVKRTGEKVFLECVQDMDHENMFWYRQDPGLGLRLIYFSYDVKMKEKGDIPEGYSVSREKKERFSLILESASTNQTSMYLCASSPRQTTYEQYFGPGTRLTVT.

The chain carries TRBV3-1 (or the pseudogene TRBV3-2) and TRBJ2-3; 7 nucleotides agree with TRBD2. The CDR3 sequence is 13 residues long. V shed 11 bases and J 2 bases; nucleotides not matched to a gene: 7. In germline, CDR1 is LGHDT, CDR2 YNNKEL (reference sequence). The CDR3, as DNA: TGTGCCTCGACTCTAGCGGACACAGATACGCAGTATTTT. This gives the protein CASTLADTDTQYF.

V and J are TRBV3-1 (or the pseudogene TRBV3-2) and TRBJ2-7, with TRBD2 matching over 7 bases. The CDR3 has 15 amino acids. Germline CDR1 and CDR2: LGHDT and YNNKEL (reference sequence). V lost 1 base, J lost 1 base, and 4 bases stayed unmatched. The CDR3 DNA reads as TGTGCCAGCAGCCAAGGCCGGGGGGTGTCCTACGAGCAGTACTTC. The encoded protein is CASSQGRGVSYEQYF.

The rearrangement links TRBV6-5 to TRBJ1-1; perhaps TRBD1 as D (6 bases). Looked up from germline, CDR1 is MNHEY and CDR2 is SVGAGI. V shed 2 bases and J shed 0 bases, with 10 bases lying between them. This CDR3 spans 15 amino acids. CDR3 DNA sequence: TGTGCCAGCAGTTACAGAACAGGGCTGAACACTGAAGCTTTCTTT. It specifies CASSYRTGLNTEAFF.

This chain joins TRBV3-1 (or the pseudogene TRBV3-2) and TRBJ1-2, with TRBD1 as a possible D gene (5 bases). The germline gives CDR1 LGHDT, CDR2 YNNKEL (reference sequence). The CDR3 loop spans 15 amino acids. V lost 2 bases and J lost 4, with 14 bases in between. The CDR3 DNA reads as TGTGCCAGCAGCCAATCTCCAGGGAAGACCTATGGCTACACCTTC. This translates into CASSQSPGKTYGYTF.

J is TRBJ2-2 and V is TRBV7-2; D unclear. Trimming removed 1 base at V and 3 bases at J, with 9 bases between. The CDR3 is made up of 15 amino acids. Germline-derived CDR1 and CDR2 are SGHTA and FQGNSA. The CDR3 region has the DNA TGTGCCAGCAGCTTAGGGATGGGATACACCGGGGAGCTGTTTTTT. Translating it yields CASSLGMGYTGELFF.